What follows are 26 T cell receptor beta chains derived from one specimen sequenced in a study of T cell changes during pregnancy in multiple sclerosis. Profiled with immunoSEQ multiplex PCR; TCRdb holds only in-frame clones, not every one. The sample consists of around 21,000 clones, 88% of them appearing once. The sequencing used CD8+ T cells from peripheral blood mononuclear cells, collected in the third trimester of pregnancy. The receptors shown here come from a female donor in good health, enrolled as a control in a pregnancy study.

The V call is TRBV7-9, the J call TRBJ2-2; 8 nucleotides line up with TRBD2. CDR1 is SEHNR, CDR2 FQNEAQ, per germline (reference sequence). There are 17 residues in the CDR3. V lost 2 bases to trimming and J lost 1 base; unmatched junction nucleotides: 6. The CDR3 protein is CASSLSSGFLNTGELFF. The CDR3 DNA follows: TGTGCCAGCAGCTTATCTAGCGGGTTCTTGAACACCGGGGAGCTGTTTTTT.

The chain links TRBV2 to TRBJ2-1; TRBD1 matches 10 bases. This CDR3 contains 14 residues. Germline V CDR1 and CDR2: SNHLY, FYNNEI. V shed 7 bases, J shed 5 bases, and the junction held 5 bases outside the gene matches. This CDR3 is CASNTGTGDNEQFF. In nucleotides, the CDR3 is TGTGCCAGCAATACCGGGACAGGGGACAATGAGCAGTTCTTC.

CDR3 sequence reads: CASSETRPNTGELFF. The CDR3 DNA follows: TGTGCCAGCAGCGAAACTAGGCCCAACACCGGGGAGCTGTTTTTT. The chain combines TRBV7-9 with TRBJ2-2, with D maybe TRBD2 (5 bases). The length of the CDR3 is 15 residues. CDR1 SEHNR and CDR2 FQNEAQ come from the germline V gene (reference sequence). Trimming stripped 5 bases from V and 2 bases from J, with 12 bases between.

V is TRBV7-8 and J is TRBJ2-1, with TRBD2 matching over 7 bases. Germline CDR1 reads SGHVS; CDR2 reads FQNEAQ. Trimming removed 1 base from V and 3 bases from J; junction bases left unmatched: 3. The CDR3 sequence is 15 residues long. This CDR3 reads CASSLGASGYNEQFF. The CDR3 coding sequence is TGTGCCAGCAGCTTAGGGGCTAGCGGCTACAATGAGCAGTTCTTC. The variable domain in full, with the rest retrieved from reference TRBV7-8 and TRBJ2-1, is GAGVSQSPRYKVAKRGQDVALRCDPISGHVSLFWYQQALGQGPEFLTYFQNEAQLDKSGLPSDRFFAERPEGSVSTLKIQRTQQEDSAVYLCASSLGASGYNEQFFGPGTRLTVL.

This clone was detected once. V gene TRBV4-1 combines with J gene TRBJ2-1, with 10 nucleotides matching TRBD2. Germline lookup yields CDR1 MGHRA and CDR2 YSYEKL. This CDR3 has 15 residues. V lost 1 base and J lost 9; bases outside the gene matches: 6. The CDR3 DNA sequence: TGCGCCAGCAGCCAAGTAAGCGGGGGGGCAGGTGAGCAGTTCTTC. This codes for CASSQVSGGAGEQFF.

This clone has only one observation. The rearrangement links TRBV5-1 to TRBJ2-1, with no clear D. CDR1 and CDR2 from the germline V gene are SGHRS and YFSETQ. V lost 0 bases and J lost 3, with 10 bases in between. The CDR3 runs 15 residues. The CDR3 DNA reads TGCGCCAGCAGCTTGGCCGGCGGAGACTACAATGAGCAGTTCTTC. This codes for CASSLAGGDYNEQFF.

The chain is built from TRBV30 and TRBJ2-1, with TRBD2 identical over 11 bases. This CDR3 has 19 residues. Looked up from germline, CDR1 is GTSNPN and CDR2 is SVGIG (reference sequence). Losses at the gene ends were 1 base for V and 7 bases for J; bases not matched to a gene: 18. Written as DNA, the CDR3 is TGTGCCTGGAGTGGGGGTAGGCAGACTAGCGGGATTACGAGGAATGAGCAGTTCTTC. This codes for CAWSGGRQTSGITRNEQFF.

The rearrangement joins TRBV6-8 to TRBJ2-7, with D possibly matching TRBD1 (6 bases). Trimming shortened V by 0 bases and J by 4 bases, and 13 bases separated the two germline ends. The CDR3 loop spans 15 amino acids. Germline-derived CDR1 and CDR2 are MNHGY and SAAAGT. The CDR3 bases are TGTGCCAGCAGTTACTCCAGGGGAATCGGATACGAGCAGTACTTC. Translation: CASSYSRGIGYEQYF.

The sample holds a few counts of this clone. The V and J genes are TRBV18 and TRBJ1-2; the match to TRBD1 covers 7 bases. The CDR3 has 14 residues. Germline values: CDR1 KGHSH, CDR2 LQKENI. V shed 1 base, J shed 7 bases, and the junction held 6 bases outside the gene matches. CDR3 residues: CASSPQDRFGGYTF. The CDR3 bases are TGTGCCAGCTCACCACAGGACAGGTTCGGTGGCTACACCTTC.

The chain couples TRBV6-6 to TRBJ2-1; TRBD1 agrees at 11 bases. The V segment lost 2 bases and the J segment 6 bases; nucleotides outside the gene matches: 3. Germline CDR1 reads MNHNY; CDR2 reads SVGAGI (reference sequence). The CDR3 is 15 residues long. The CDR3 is CASSYDGTGGNEQFF. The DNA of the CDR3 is TGTGCCAGCAGTTACGACGGGACAGGGGGCAATGAGCAGTTCTTC.

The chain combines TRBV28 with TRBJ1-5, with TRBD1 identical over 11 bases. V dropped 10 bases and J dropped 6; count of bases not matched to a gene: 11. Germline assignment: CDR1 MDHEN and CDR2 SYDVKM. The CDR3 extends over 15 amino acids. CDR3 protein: CAIRSGTGGGQPQHF. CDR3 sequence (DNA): TGTGCCATCAGATCCGGGACAGGGGGGGGTCAGCCCCAGCATTTT.

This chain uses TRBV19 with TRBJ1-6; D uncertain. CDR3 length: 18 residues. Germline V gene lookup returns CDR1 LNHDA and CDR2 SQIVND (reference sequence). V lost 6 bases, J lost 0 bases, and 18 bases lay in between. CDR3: CASSLTAMVYSYNSPLHF. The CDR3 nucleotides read TGTGCCAGTAGCCTCACTGCCATGGTGTACTCCTATAATTCACCCCTCCACTTT. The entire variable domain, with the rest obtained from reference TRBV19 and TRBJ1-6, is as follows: DGGITQSPKYLFRKEGQNVTLSCEQNLNHDAMYWYRQDPGQGLRLIYYSQIVNDFQKGDIAEGYSVSREKKESFPLTVTSAQKNPTAFYLCASSLTAMVYSYNSPLHFGNGTRLTVT.

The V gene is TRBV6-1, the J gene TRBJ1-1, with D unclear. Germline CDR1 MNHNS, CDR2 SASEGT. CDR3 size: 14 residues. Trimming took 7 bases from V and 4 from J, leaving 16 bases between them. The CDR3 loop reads CASTRGEYGTEAFF. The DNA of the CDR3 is TGTGCCAGCACTCGCGGGGAATACGGCACTGAAGCTTTCTTT.

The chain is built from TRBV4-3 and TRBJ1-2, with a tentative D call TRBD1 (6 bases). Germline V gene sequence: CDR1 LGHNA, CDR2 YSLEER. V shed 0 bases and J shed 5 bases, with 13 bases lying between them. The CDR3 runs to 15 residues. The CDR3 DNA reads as TGCGCCAGCAGCCAAGATCGGACAGCTCCATATGGCTACACCTTC. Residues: CASSQDRTAPYGYTF.

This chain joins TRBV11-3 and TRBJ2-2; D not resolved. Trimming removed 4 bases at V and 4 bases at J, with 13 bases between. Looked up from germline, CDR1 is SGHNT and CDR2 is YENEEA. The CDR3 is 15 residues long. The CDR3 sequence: CASSSGRSSTGELFF. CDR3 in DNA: TGTGCCAGCAGCTCGGGTCGTTCGAGCACCGGGGAGCTGTTTTTT. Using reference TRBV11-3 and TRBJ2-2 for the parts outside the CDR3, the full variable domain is EAGVVQSPRYKIIEKKQPVAFWCNPISGHNTLYWYLQNLGQGPELLIRYENEEAVDDSQLPKDRFSAERLKGVDSTLKIQPAELGDSAVYLCASSSGRSSTGELFFGEGSRLTVL.

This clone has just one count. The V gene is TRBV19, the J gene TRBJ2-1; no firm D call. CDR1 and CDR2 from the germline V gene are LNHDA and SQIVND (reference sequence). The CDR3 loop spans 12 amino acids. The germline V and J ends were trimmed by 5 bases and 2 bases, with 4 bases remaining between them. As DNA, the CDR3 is TGTGCCAGTAGTGGCACCTACAATGAGCAGTTCTTC. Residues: CASSGTYNEQFF. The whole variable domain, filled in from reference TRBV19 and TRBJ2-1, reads DGGITQSPKYLFRKEGQNVTLSCEQNLNHDAMYWYRQDPGQGLRLIYYSQIVNDFQKGDIAEGYSVSREKKESFPLTVTSAQKNPTAFYLCASSGTYNEQFFGPGTRLTVL.

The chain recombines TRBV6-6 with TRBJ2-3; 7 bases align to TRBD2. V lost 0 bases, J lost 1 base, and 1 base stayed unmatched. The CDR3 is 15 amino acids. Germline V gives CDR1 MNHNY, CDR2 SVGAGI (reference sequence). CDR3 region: CASSYSGGGTDTQYF. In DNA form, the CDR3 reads TGTGCCAGCAGTTACTCGGGGGGGGGCACAGATACGCAGTATTTT.

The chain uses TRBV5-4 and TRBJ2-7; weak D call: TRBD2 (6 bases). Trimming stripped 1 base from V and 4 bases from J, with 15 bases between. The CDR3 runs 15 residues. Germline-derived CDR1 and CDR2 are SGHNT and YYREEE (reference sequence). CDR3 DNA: TGTGCCAGCAGCTTGAGGGTGGGAGGCTGGTACGAGCAGTACTTC. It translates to CASSLRVGGWYEQYF.

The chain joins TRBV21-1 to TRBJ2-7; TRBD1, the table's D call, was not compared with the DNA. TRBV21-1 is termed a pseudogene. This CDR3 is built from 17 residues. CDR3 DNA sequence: TGTGCCAGCAGCAAAATACCCCCTTGTGGGCAGGGGGGCGAGCAGTACTTC. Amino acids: CASSKIPPCGQGGEQYF.

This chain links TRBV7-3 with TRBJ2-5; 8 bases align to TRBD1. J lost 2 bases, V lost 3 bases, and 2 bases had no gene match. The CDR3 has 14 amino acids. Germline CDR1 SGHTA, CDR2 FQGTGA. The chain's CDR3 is CASSLTGEQETQYF. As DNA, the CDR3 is TGTGCCAGCAGCTTGACAGGGGAGCAAGAGACCCAGTACTTC.

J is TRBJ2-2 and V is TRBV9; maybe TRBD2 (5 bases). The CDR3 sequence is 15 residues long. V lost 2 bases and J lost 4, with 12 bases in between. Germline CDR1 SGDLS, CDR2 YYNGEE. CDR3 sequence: CASSVSSGGTGELFF. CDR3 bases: TGTGCCAGCAGCGTCTCCAGCGGCGGCACCGGGGAGCTGTTTTTT.

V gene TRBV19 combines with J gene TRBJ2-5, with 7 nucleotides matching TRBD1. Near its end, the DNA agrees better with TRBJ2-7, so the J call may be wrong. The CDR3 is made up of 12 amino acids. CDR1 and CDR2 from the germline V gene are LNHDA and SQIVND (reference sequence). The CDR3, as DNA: TGTGCCAGTCGGACAGGATCGAACGAGCAGTACTTC. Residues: CASRTGSNEQYF.

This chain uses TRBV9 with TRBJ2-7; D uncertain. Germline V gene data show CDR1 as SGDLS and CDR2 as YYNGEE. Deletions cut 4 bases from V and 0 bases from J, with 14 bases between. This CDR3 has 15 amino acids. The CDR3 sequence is CASSFHDGASYEQYF. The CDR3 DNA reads TGTGCCAGCAGCTTCCATGACGGAGCCTCCTACGAGCAGTACTTC. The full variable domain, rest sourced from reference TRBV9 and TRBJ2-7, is DSGVTQTPKHLITATGQRVTLRCSPRSGDLSVYWYQQSLDQGLQFLIQYYNGEERAKGNILERFSAQQFPDLHSELNLSSLELGDSALYFCASSFHDGASYEQYFGPGTRLTVT.

CDR3 sequence reads: CASRAGNSPLHF. DNA of the CDR3: TGTGCCAGCAGGGCTGGCAATTCACCCCTCCACTTT. The chain is built from TRBV27 and TRBJ1-6, with D uncertain. Germline V CDR1 and CDR2: MNHEY, SMNVEV (reference sequence). V dropped 6 bases and J dropped 7 bases, with 7 bases sitting between them. The CDR3 extends over 12 amino acids.

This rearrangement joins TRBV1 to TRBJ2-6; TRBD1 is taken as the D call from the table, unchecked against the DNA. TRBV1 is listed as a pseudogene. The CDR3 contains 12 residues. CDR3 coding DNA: TGCACCACACAAAGTCGGGCCAACGTCCTGACTTTC. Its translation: CTTQSRANVLTF.

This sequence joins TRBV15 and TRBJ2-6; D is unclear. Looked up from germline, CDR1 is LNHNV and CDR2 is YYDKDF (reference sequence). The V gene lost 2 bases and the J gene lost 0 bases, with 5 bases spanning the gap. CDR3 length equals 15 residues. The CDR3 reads CATSRQNSGANVLTF. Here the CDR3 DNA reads TGTGCCACCAGCAGACAAAACTCTGGGGCCAACGTCCTGACTTTC.